Shown below are 18 T cell receptor beta chains from a single sample sequenced in a study of T cells after yellow fever vaccination. TCRdb re-called the 5' RACE reads through MiXCR, storing one row per CDR3 protein. The table shows some 600,000 distinct CDR3 sequences, with roughly 17% occurring only once. This material consisted of PBMCs, taken 5 to 6 days after the first yellow fever vaccination. Receptors were obtained from a man aged 18 to 30 who received the YFV17D yellow fever vaccine.

The chain has TRBV30 and TRBJ1-1; D unclear. The CDR3 covers 13 residues. Germline loops: CDR1 GTSNPN, CDR2 SVGIG (reference sequence). Trimming took off 5 bases at V and 0 bases at J, with 10 bases between the two ends. In DNA form, the CDR3 reads TGTGCCTGGGAACAGAACTTGAACACTGAAGCTTTCTTT. It specifies CAWEQNLNTEAFF.

There are a few counts of this clonotype. The rearrangement joins TRBV19 to TRBJ1-2, with D possibly TRBD1 on 5 matching bases. CDR3 size: 16 residues. Trimming cost V 0 bases and J 3 bases, with 14 bases left between them. Per germline, CDR1 LNHDA and CDR2 SQIVND (reference sequence). CDR3 amino acids: CASSIDGQIQDYGYTF. DNA of the CDR3: TGTGCCAGTAGTATAGACGGACAAATTCAGGACTATGGCTACACCTTC.

This chain connects TRBV28 to TRBJ2-1, with 7 bases identical to TRBD2. V was clipped by 3 bases and J by 3 bases; unmatched bases: 5. The CDR3 is 15 amino acids. The germline V gene encodes CDR1 MDHEN and CDR2 SYDVKM. The DNA for the CDR3 is TGTGCCAGCAGTTTTGGGGGGGTACGCTACAATGAGCAGTTCTTC. Amino acids: CASSFGGVRYNEQFF. The full variable domain, completed using reference TRBV28 and TRBJ2-1, is DVKVTQSSRYLVKRTGEKVFLECVQDMDHENMFWYRQDPGLGLRLIYFSYDVKMKEKGDIPEGYSVSREKKERFSLILESASTNQTSMYLCASSFGGVRYNEQFFGPGTRLTVL.

The chain links TRBV20-1 to TRBJ2-1; 11 positions agree with TRBD1. Germline V gene data show CDR1 as DFQATT and CDR2 as SNEGSKA (reference sequence). J lost 7 bases, V lost 5 bases, and 13 bases had no gene match. The CDR3 is 16 residues long. CDR3: CSAPYSGTGGRNEQFF. DNA of the CDR3: TGCAGTGCTCCCTACTCCGGGACAGGGGGTCGTAATGAGCAGTTCTTC.

This sequence joins TRBV2 and TRBJ2-5; D perhaps matches TRBD2 (6 bases). Germline-derived CDR1 and CDR2 are SNHLY and FYNNEI. The CDR3 totals 16 residues. V was clipped by 11 bases and J by 0 bases, with 22 bases between them. CDR3 nucleotides: TGTGCCGGAGGGGTGACCACCACCTCGTACCAAGAGACCCAGTACTTC. It translates to CAGGVTTTSYQETQYF.

This clonotype was counted only a few times. This chain uses TRBV20-1 with TRBJ2-1; 14 nucleotides agree with TRBD2. Germline values: CDR1 DFQATT, CDR2 SNEGSKA (reference sequence). The CDR3 is 16 amino acids. V dropped 1 base and J dropped 7; count of bases not matched to a gene: 6. In nucleotides, the CDR3 is TGCAGTGCTAGAGCGACTAGCGGGGGGGCCGAGAATGAGCAGTTCTTC. Translated: CSARATSGGAENEQFF.

A few counts support this clonotype. This chain connects TRBV20-1 to TRBJ2-2; tentative D call: TRBD2 (6 bases). V was trimmed by 3 bases and J by 1 base, leaving 9 bases between them. Germline V CDR1 and CDR2: DFQATT, SNEGSKA (reference sequence). There are 14 residues in the CDR3. The CDR3 here is CSARVGGNTGELFF. The CDR3 region has the DNA TGCAGTGCTAGGGTGGGGGGGAACACCGGGGAGCTGTTTTTT.

This clonotype has just a few counts. This rearrangement joins TRBV20-1 to TRBJ2-2; D remains ambiguous. V was trimmed by 4 bases and J by 7 bases, leaving 7 bases between them. There are 11 residues in the CDR3. Germline V gene sequence: CDR1 DFQATT, CDR2 SNEGSKA (reference sequence). The CDR3 nucleotides read TGCAGTGCTAAGAGCGACGGGGAGCTGTTTTTT. It codes for CSAKSDGELFF.

The rearrangement links TRBV25-1 to TRBJ1-1; D remains ambiguous. V gave up 5 bases and J gave up 3 bases, with 13 bases separating them. The CDR3 contains 14 residues. Per the germline V gene, CDR1 is MGHDK and CDR2 is SYGVNS. CDR3 protein: CASSSSWAYTEAFF. DNA for the CDR3: TGTGCCAGCAGTAGTTCTTGGGCCTACACTGAAGCTTTCTTT.

The rearrangement uses TRBV10-3 and TRBJ2-5, with D unclear. V was clipped by 11 bases and J by 3 bases, with 16 bases between them. CDR1 is ENHRY and CDR2 is SYGVKD in the germline V gene. This CDR3 spans 13 amino acids. The CDR3 region has the DNA TGTGCCGCGAAAAGGACGGAAAAAGAGACCCAGTACTTC. This translates into CAAKRTEKETQYF.

In its sample, this clonotype was seen a few times. J is TRBJ2-4 and V is TRBV7-9; tentatively, D is TRBD1 or TRBD2 (5 bases each). The CDR3 extends over 15 amino acids. Trimming cost V 6 bases and J 7 bases, with 19 bases left between them. CDR1 and CDR2 from the germline V gene are SEHNR and FQNEAQ (reference sequence). The CDR3 protein is CASSVPGPGFNIQYF. The CDR3 DNA reads as TGTGCCAGCAGTGTACCGGGACCCGGTTTTAACATTCAGTACTTC.

The gene calls are TRBV5-1 and TRBJ2-1, with D perhaps matching TRBD1 (6 bases). This CDR3 region has 15 residues. Per the germline V gene, CDR1 is SGHRS and CDR2 is YFSETQ. The V end lost 5 bases, the J end lost 8 bases, and 20 bases lay between the germline ends. CDR3 in amino acids: CASSFPDRRVDEQFF. The CDR3, as DNA: TGCGCCAGCAGTTTCCCGGACAGACGAGTAGATGAGCAGTTCTTC.

There are a few counts of this clonotype. J is TRBJ1-1 and V is TRBV5-1; TRBD1 aligns across 11 bases. V was pared by 0 bases and J by 5 bases, with 3 bases of the junction left unmatched. The CDR3 has 15 residues. Germline V gene data show CDR1 as SGHRS and CDR2 as YFSETQ. CDR3 sequence: CASSLGGQGATEAFF. Written as DNA, the CDR3 is TGCGCCAGCAGCTTGGGCGGACAGGGGGCTACTGAAGCTTTCTTT. The full variable domain, completed using reference TRBV5-1 and TRBJ1-1, is KAGVTQTPRYLIKTRGQQVTLSCSPISGHRSVSWYQQTPGQGLQFLFEYFSETQRNKGNFPGRFSGRQFSNSRSEMNVSTLELGDSALYLCASSLGGQGATEAFFGQGTRLTVV.

The chain combines TRBV4-1 with TRBJ2-1; 9 positions match TRBD2. CDR3 length: 16 amino acids. Germline CDR1 reads MGHRA; CDR2 reads YSYEKL. Germline trimming cut 7 bases from V and 3 bases from J; bases unmatched to any gene: 10. DNA for the CDR3: TGCGCCAGCACTCACGGCGGGGGGGCCTTCTACAATGAGCAGTTCTTC. Its protein is CASTHGGGAFYNEQFF.

This chain links TRBV4-2 with TRBJ1-4, with D uncertain. The CDR3 length is 15 residues. The germline V gene has CDR1 LGHNA and CDR2 YNFKEQ. Trimming pared 0 bases from V and 1 base from J, leaving 6 bases between. The CDR3 reads CASSQDWGTNEKLFF. CDR3 nucleotides: TGTGCCAGCAGCCAAGATTGGGGAACTAATGAAAAACTGTTTTTT.

This clonotype was counted a few times. The rearrangement links TRBV4-3 to TRBJ2-2, with D perhaps matching TRBD2 (5 bases). Looked up from germline, CDR1 is LGHNA and CDR2 is YSLEER. The CDR3 runs to 18 residues. V was trimmed by 0 bases and J by 7 bases, leaving 21 bases between them. DNA for the CDR3: TGCGCCAGCAGCCAAGATCGAAGATCCGGGCCCCGGGGCGGGGAGCTGTTTTTT. It is translated as CASSQDRRSGPRGGELFF.

The table lists this clonotype with a few counts. The chain carries TRBV10-3 and TRBJ2-1, with a possible D match to TRBD2 (5 bases). The germline V and J ends were trimmed by 6 bases and 4 bases, with 13 bases remaining between them. This CDR3 is 14 amino acids long. Germline V gene data show CDR1 as ENHRY and CDR2 as SYGVKD. CDR3 residues: CAISGNSRYNEQFF. The CDR3 coding sequence is TGTGCCATCAGCGGGAACAGCCGATACAATGAGCAGTTCTTC.

There are a few counts of this clonotype. This sequence joins TRBV19 and TRBJ2-1; 10 bases fit TRBD2. The CDR3 is made up of 16 amino acids. V lost 3 bases, J lost 5 bases, and 7 bases stayed unmatched. Per germline, CDR1 LNHDA and CDR2 SQIVND (reference sequence). The DNA for the CDR3 is TGTGCCAGTAGTATGGGTAGCGGGGGGACGGACAATGAGCAGTTCTTC. Its protein product is CASSMGSGGTDNEQFF.